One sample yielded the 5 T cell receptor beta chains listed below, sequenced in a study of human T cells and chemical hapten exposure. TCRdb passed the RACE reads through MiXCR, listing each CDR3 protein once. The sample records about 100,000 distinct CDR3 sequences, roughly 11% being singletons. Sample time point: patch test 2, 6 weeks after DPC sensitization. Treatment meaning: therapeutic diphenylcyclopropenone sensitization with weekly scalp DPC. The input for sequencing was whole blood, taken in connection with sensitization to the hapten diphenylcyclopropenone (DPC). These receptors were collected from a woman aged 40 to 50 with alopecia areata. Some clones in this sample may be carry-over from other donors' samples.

CDR3 DNA sequence: TGTGCCAGCAGTGGTATGAACACTGAAGCTTTCTTT. This codes for CASSGMNTEAFF. This rearrangement joins TRBV12-3 or TRBV12-4 to TRBJ1-1, with D unclear. CDR3 length: 12 amino acids. V was trimmed by 5 bases and J by 0 bases, leaving 4 bases between them.

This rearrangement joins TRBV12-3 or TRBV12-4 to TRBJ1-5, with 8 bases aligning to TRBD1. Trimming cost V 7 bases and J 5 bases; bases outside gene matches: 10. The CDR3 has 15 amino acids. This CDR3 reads CASNRQGRGDQPQHF. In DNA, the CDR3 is TGTGCCAGCAATCGACAGGGGAGAGGTGATCAGCCCCAGCATTTT.

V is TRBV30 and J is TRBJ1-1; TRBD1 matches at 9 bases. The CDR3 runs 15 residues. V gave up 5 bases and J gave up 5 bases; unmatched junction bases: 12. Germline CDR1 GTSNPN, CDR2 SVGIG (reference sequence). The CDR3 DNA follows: TGTGCCTGGCAGATCAAGACAGGGGGTCGGACTGAAGCTTTCTTT. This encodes CAWQIKTGGRTEAFF.

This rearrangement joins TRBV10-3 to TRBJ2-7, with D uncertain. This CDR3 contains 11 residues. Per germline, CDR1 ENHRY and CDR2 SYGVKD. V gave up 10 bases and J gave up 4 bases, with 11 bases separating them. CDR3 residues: CATSSGYEQYF. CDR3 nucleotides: TGTGCCACCTCGTCGGGTTACGAGCAGTACTTC.

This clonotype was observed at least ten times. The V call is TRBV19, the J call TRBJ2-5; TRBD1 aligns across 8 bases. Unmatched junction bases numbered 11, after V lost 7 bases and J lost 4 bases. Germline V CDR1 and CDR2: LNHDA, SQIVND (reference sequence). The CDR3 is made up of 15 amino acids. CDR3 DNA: TGTGCCAGTAACGGCGGACAGGGCTCTCGAGAGACCCAGTACTTC. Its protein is CASNGGQGSRETQYF.